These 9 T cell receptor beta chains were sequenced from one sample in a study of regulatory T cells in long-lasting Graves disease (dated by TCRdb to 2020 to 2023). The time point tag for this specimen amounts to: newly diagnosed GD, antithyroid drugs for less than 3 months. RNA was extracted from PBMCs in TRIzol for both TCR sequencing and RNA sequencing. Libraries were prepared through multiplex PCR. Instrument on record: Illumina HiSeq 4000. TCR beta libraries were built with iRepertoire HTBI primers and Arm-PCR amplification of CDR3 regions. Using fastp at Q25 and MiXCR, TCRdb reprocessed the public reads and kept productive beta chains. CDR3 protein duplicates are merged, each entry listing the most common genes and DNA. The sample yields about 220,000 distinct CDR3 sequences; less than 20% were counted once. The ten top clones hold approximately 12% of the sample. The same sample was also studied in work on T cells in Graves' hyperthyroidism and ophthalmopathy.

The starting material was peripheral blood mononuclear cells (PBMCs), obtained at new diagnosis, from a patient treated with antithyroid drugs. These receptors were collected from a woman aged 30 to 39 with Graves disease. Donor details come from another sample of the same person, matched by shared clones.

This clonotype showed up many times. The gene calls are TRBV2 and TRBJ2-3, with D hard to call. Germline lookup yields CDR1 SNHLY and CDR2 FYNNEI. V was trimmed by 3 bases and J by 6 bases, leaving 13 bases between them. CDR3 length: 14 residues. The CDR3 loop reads CASSDSLGADTQYF. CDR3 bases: TGTGCCAGCAGTGATTCGCTAGGTGCTGATACGCAGTATTTT.

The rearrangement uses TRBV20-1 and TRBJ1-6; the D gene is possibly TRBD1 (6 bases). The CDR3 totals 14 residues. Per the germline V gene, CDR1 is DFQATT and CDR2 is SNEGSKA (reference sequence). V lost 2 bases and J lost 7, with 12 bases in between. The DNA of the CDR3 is TGCAGTGCTAGAAGACAGGTTCAAAATTCACCCCTCCACTTT. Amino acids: CSARRQVQNSPLHF.

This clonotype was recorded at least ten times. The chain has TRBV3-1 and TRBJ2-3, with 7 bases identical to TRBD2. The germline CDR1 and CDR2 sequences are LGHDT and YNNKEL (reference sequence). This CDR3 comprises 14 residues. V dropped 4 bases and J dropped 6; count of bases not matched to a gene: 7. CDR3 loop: CASSPGGGWDTQYF. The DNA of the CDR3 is TGTGCCAGCAGCCCCGGCGGGGGTTGGGATACGCAGTATTTT.

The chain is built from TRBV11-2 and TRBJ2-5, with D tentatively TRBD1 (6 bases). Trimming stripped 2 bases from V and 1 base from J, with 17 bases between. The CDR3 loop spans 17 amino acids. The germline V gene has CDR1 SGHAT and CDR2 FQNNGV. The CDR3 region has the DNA TGTGCCAGCAGCTTAAAACCCCTGGGGGCGTCCCAAGAGACCCAGTACTTC. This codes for CASSLKPLGASQETQYF. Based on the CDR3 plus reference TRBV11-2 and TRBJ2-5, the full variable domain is EAGVAQSPRYKIIEKRQSVAFWCNPISGHATLYWYQQILGQGPKLLIQFQNNGVVDDSQLPKDRFSAERLKGVDSTLKIQPAKLEDSAVYLCASSLKPLGASQETQYFGPGTRLLVL.

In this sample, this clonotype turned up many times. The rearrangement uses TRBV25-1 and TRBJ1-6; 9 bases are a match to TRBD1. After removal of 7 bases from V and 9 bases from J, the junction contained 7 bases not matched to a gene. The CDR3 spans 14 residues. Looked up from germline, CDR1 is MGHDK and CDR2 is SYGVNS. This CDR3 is CASMGTGSLSPLHF. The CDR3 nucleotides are TGTGCCAGCATGGGGACAGGGTCTCTTTCACCCCTCCACTTT.

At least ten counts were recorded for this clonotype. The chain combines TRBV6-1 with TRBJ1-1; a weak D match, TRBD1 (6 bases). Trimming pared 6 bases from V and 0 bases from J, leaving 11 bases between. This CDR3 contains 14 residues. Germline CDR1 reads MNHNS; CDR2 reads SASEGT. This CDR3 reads CASSRGHLNTEAFF. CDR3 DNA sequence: TGTGCCAGCAGCCGGGGACATTTGAACACTGAAGCTTTCTTT.

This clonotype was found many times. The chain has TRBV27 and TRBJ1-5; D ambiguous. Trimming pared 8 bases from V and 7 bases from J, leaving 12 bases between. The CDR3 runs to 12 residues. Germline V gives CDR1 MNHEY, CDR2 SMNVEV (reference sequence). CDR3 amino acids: CASGPNDQPQHF. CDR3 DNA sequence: TGTGCCAGCGGACCCAACGACCAGCCCCAGCATTTT.

This CDR3 reads CASSQGTSGPNTGELFF. The CDR3 DNA sequence: TGTGCCAGCAGCCAAGGTACTAGCGGCCCTAACACCGGGGAGCTGTTTTTT. The V gene is TRBV12-3 or TRBV12-4, the J gene TRBJ2-2; 8 positions match TRBD2. The J segment lost 2 bases and the V segment lost 6 bases, leaving 11 bases of the junction unmatched. The CDR3 is made up of 17 amino acids.

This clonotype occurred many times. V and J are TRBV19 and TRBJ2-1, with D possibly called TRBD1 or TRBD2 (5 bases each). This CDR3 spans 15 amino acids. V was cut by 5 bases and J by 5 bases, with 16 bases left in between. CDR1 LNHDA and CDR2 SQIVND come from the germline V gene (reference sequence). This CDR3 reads CASSPGATGNNEQFF. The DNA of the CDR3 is TGTGCCAGTAGTCCCGGGGCGACGGGGAACAATGAGCAGTTCTTC.